These T cell receptor beta chains were read from a single sample in a study of blood T cell repertoires in COVID-19. The protocol was immunoSEQ multiplex PCR, while the TCRdb copy is restricted to in-frame clones and leaves out a portion. The sample includes roughly 67,000 clones, 65% to 80% seen only once; the top ten take less than 25%. Material: peripheral blood. Receptor source: a human donor in a cohort sampled during active COVID-19. Each CDR3 is given with its conserved first and last residue. The D gene is left open where the match is weak. Size tells how often a clone was seen (once, few, many) or the class of an expanded clone, and some rows leave it out.

>TRBJ1-4|.|TRBV6-5|.
TGTGCCAGCAGGCCCCCGACCGGGGCTAATGAAAAACTGTTTTTT
CASRPPTGANEKLFF
>TRBJ2-5|.|TRBV9|.
TGTGCCAGCAGCGTAGGGGACTACCAAGAGACCCAGTACTTC
CASSVGDYQETQYF
>TRBJ2-2|TRBD1|TRBV7-2|.
TGTGCCAGCAGCCAGGGGGTGAACACCGGGGAGCTGTTTTTT
CASSQGVNTGELFF
>TRBJ1-5|TRBD1|TRBV15|.
TGTGCCACCAGCTTGGACAGGGGTCGACAGCCCCAGCATTTT
CATSLDRGRQPQHF
>TRBJ2-3|TRBD2|TRBV19|.
TGTGCCAGTAGTTTACTAGCGGGAGTGGCAGATACGCAGTATTTT
CASSLLAGVADTQYF
>TRBJ2-7|TRBD1|TRBV19|.
TGTGCCAGTAGTATATCAGGGGGTGACGAGCAGTACTTC
CASSISGGDEQYF
>TRBJ1-6|TRBD1|TRBV9|.
TGTGCCAGCAGCGCGGGACAGGGGGCATCACCCCTCCACTTT
CASSAGQGASPLHF
>TRBJ2-7|.|TRBV28|.
TGTGCCAGCTACGGGGGCTACGAGCAGTACTTC
CASYGGYEQYF
>TRBJ2-1|TRBD2|TRBV6-2/TRBV6-3|.
TGTGCCAGCAGTAGCCCCGGGACTAGCGGGGGGGCTTACAATGAGCAGTTCTTC
CASSSPGTSGGAYNEQFF
>TRBJ2-7|.|TRBV7-9|.
TGTGCCAGCAGCTTAGGGCCCCAAATGAACGAGCAGTACTTC
CASSLGPQMNEQYF
>TRBJ1-2|TRBD1|TRBV6-2/TRBV6-3|.
TGTGCCAGCAGTCGGGACAGCAGTTATGGCTACACCTTC
CASSRDSSYGYTF
>TRBJ2-2|TRBD2|TRBV2|.
TGTGCCAGCAGTGAACTCTTTTTTGGTTCTCTAGCGGGAGGAGGGGGGAACACCGGGGAGCTGTTTTTT
CASSELFFGSLAGGGGNTGELFF
>TRBJ2-7|.|TRBV20-1|.
TGCAGTGCTAGTGGCAGGGGCTTTTCCGAGCAGTACTTC
CSASGRGFSEQYF
>TRBJ2-7|TRBD1|TRBV12-3/TRBV12-4|few
TGTGCCAGCAGCCAGGGACAGGTCTACGAGCAGTACTTC
CASSQGQVYEQYF
>TRBJ2-5|.|TRBV28|few
TGTGCCAGCAGTATCTCCTGGACCCAGTACTTC
CASSISWTQYF
>TRBJ1-5|TRBD1|TRBV15|.
TGTGCCACCAATCCGGGACAGTATAGCAATCAGCCCCAGCATTTT
CATNPGQYSNQPQHF
>TRBJ2-2|TRBD1|TRBV11-3|.
TGTGCCAGCAGCGCCCCGACAGGGACCGGGGAGCTGTTTTTT
CASSAPTGTGELFF
>TRBJ1-4|TRBD1|TRBV28|.
TGTGCCAGTCAGGATCAGGGGGCTAATGAAAAACTGTTTTTT
CASQDQGANEKLFF
>TRBJ1-5|.|TRBV19|.
TGTGCCAGTAGCACGGGACTCCGAATGGGGTATAGCAATCAGCCCCAGCATTTT
CASSTGLRMGYSNQPQHF
>TRBJ1-4|TRBD1|TRBV7-2|.
TGTGCCAGCAGCTCTCGGACAGGGATGGTAGCCACTAATGAAAAACTGTTTTTT
CASSSRTGMVATNEKLFF
>TRBJ2-7|.|TRBV5-1|.
TGCGCCAGCAGCTTGGCCGGTAAATCGTCCGACGAGCAGTACTTC
CASSLAGKSSDEQYF
>TRBJ2-3|TRBD2|TRBV7-8|.
TGTGCCAGCAGCCTAATTAGGATCTCGGGACTAGCTAGCACAGATACGCAGTATTTT
CASSLIRISGLASTDTQYF
>TRBJ2-1|TRBD1|TRBV11-2|.
TGTGCCAGCAGCTTAGAACAGGGGGCCTACAATGAGCAGTTCTTC
CASSLEQGAYNEQFF
>TRBJ2-1|TRBD2|TRBV6-2/TRBV6-3|.
TGTGCCAGCAGTTACTCGATGGCGGCCGGGAGGTCAAGCAATGAGCAGTTCTTC
CASSYSMAAGRSSNEQFF
>TRBJ2-6|.|TRBV4-2|.
TGTGCCAGCAGCCAAGAACTAGCAGGAACTGGGGCCAACGTCCTGACTTTC
CASSQELAGTGANVLTF
>TRBJ2-2|.|TRBV12-3/TRBV12-4|.
TGTGCCAGCAGCTCAGCGTCCGGGGAGCTGTTTTTT
CASSSASGELFF
>TRBJ1-1|.|TRBV28|.
TGTGCCAGCAGCACTAGGCCTCCCCGGGGCACTGAAGCTTTCTTT
CASSTRPPRGTEAFF
>TRBJ2-7|.|TRBV7-9|once
TGTGCCAGCAGCCGCGACAGCGCGCCTTACGAGCAGTACTTC
CASSRDSAPYEQYF
>TRBJ2-4|.|TRBV23-1|.
TGCGCCAGCAACCTTTTCTCGACACTAGCCAAAAACATTCAGTACTTC
CASNLFSTLAKNIQYF
>TRBJ2-1|.|TRBV19|.
TGTGCCAGTAGTATGGCTTACGGGGGTTCCTACAATGAGCAGTTCTTC
CASSMAYGGSYNEQFF
>TRBJ1-2|.|TRBV27|once
TGTGCCAGCAGTCTTGGGTCGGGAACTAACTATGGCTACACCTTC
CASSLGSGTNYGYTF
>TRBJ2-3|TRBD2|TRBV2|.
TGTGCCAGCAGTGAGGGCGGTGGCGGGGGGGCCTTAACAGATACGCAGTATTTT
CASSEGGGGGALTDTQYF
>TRBJ2-2|.|TRBV19|.
TGTGCCAGTAGAGACAAGAACACCGGGGAGCTGTTTTTT
CASRDKNTGELFF
>TRBJ2-7|.|TRBV12-3/TRBV12-4|.
TGTGCCAGCAGTTTAACCGGGAACGAGCAGTACTTC
CASSLTGNEQYF
>TRBJ2-2|TRBD1|TRBV6-1|many
TGTGCCAGCAGTGAAGCGTCACGACAGGGATTCGGGGAGCTGTTTTTT
CASSEASRQGFGELFF
>TRBJ2-3|.|TRBV18|.
TGTGCCAGCTCACCACCGGTTAGCGGTACAGATACGCAGTATTTT
CASSPPVSGTDTQYF
>TRBJ1-6|TRBD1|TRBV28|.
TGTGCCAGTAGGGACAGGAAAGATAATTCACCCCTCCACTTT
CASRDRKDNSPLHF
>TRBJ2-5|TRBD1|TRBV29-1|.
TGCAGCGTCGCAACCGGGACAGGTCAAGAGACCCAGTACTTC
CSVATGTGQETQYF
>TRBJ2-5|.|TRBV5-1|.
TGCGCCAGCAGCTTGGTCAGGGAAGAGACCCAGTACTTC
CASSLVREETQYF
>TRBJ2-1|.|TRBV28|.
TGTGCCAGCAGTCGCCCCGGGGGAGTAAGCGGCAATGAGCAGTTCTTC
CASSRPGGVSGNEQFF
>TRBJ2-1|.|TRBV20-1|.
TGCAGTGCTAGTCAGTCTCCTCTCAGGCAGTTCTTC
CSASQSPLRQFF
>TRBJ1-5|TRBD1|TRBV5-1|.
TGCGCCAGCAGCCTTACAGGGGTGGGCAATCAGCCCCAGCATTTT
CASSLTGVGNQPQHF
>TRBJ2-7|TRBD1|TRBV19|once
TGTGCCAGTAAGGGACAGGATCCGAGCTCCTACGAGCAGTACTTC
CASKGQDPSSYEQYF
>TRBJ2-5|TRBD1|TRBV19|.
TGTGCCAGTGGGACAGGCGAAGAGACCCAGTACTTC
CASGTGEETQYF
>TRBJ1-5|.|TRBV15|.
TGTGCCACCAGCGCAGGTTTTAGCAATCAGCCCCAGCATTTT
CATSAGFSNQPQHF
>TRBJ2-5|TRBD1|TRBV10-3|.
TGTGCCATCAGTGAGTTCGGACAGGATCAAGAGACCCAGTACTTC
CAISEFGQDQETQYF
>TRBJ2-3|.|TRBV2|.
TGTGCCACCTTAAGCGGAAACACAGATACGCAGTATTTT
CATLSGNTDTQYF
>TRBJ1-3|.|TRBV4-3|few
TGCGCCAGCAGTTCCGGGGACACCATATATTTT
CASSSGDTIYF
>TRBJ2-1|TRBD2|TRBV11-2|.
TGTGCCAGCAGCCCCACAGCCCGACTAGCGGGGTACAATGAGCAGTTCTTC
CASSPTARLAGYNEQFF
>TRBJ2-2|TRBD2|TRBV4-3|.
TGCGCCAGCAGCCAAGGGACTAGCGGGAGTTCCGGGGAGCTGTTTTTT
CASSQGTSGSSGELFF